Listed here are 2 T cell receptor beta chains from one sample, sequenced in a study of blood T cells in healthy people across ages. Alongside a J-beta primer mix, a sample-barcoded 5' primer served in a second PCR lasting roughly 6 to 12 cycles. TCRdb redid the calling of the 5' RACE reads with MiXCR, one entry per CDR3 protein. The table has 1.8 million or so distinct CDR3 sequences, approximately 40% seen once. The sequencing sample was made of blood. The receptors stem from a human donor in good health.

This clonotype was recorded only once. V usage is TRBV9 and J usage is TRBJ2-5, with TRBD1 matching 7 bases. The J call may be mistaken, given a closer DNA end match to TRBJ2-1. Germline CDR1 and CDR2: SGDLS and YYNGEE. The CDR3 has 15 amino acids. CDR3 sequence: CASSVEGDSQETQFF. For the CDR3, the DNA is TGTGCCAGCAGCGTAGAGGGGGACAGCCAAGAGACCCAGTTCTTC.

The V call is TRBV20-1, the J call TRBJ2-1; the match to TRBD2 covers 9 bases. The CDR3 loop spans 13 amino acids. J gave up 15 bases and V 4 bases, and 13 bases lay outside the gene matches. Germline CDR1 reads DFQATT; CDR2 reads SNEGSKA (reference sequence). The CDR3 bases are TGCAGTGCTACATTGGGACTAGCAGGGGGTGGGTTCTTC. Its protein product is CSATLGLAGGGFF.